This is a list of T cell receptor beta chains from one sample in a study of CD8+ T cells in alopecia areata. The table came from immunoSEQ multiplex PCR; TCRdb's copy has only in-frame clones and leaves some out. The table lists 90,000 to 130,000 clones, around 55% of them singletons, with under 25% in the top ten. Sequencing was done on a sample of CD8+ T cells sorted from blood. The receptor set was obtained from a human donor in good health. Each CDR3 is given with its conserved first and last residue. D genes are given only for firm matches. Size tells how often a clone was seen (once, few, many) or the class of an expanded clone, and some rows leave it out.

CASSLAGGLGETQYF	TGCGCCAGCAGCTTGGCTGGGGGGCTGGGAGAGACCCAGTACTTC	-	TRBJ2-5	TRBV5-1	-
CATSSPTGNNSPLHF	TGTGCCACCAGCAGCCCGACAGGGAATAATTCACCCCTCCACTTT	few	TRBJ1-6	TRBV15	TRBD1
CASSMGQSSGNTIYF	TGTGCCAGCAGCATGGGACAGAGCTCTGGAAACACCATATATTTT	once	TRBJ1-3	TRBV5-6	TRBD1
CATSRAGASGGTSTDTQYF	TGTGCCACCAGCAGAGCAGGGGCTAGCGGGGGAACTAGCACAGATACGCAGTATTTT	-	TRBJ2-3	TRBV15	TRBD2
CASSPLAGGSMGETQYF	TGTGCCAGCAGTCCCCTAGCGGGGGGTTCGATGGGAGAGACCCAGTACTTC	few	TRBJ2-5	TRBV28	TRBD2
CASSLGGDPQETQYF	TGTGCCAGCAGCTTAGGGGGGGACCCTCAAGAGACCCAGTACTTC	few	TRBJ2-5	TRBV7-9	-
CASRGGRRREETQYF	TGTGCCAGCAGAGGTGGAAGGAGAAGGGAAGAGACCCAGTACTTC	-	TRBJ2-5	TRBV25-1	-
CATQDGYTF	TGTGCCACCCAGGATGGCTACACCTTC	-	TRBJ1-2	TRBV2	-
CASSLGGPWEETQYF	TGTGCCAGCAGCTTAGGGGGCCCGTGGGAAGAGACCCAGTACTTC	few	TRBJ2-5	TRBV7-4	-
CASSVGLAGDQETQYF	TGTGCCAGCAGCGTAGGACTAGCGGGGGACCAAGAGACCCAGTACTTC	-	TRBJ2-5	TRBV9	TRBD2
CASSGAEPGQMYEQYF	TGTGCCAGCAGTGGGGCCGAGCCGGGACAGATGTACGAGCAGTACTTC	-	TRBJ2-7	TRBV2	TRBD1
CASSYGDGNEQFF	TGTGCCAGCAGTTACGGTGACGGTAATGAGCAGTTCTTC	-	TRBJ2-1	TRBV6-5	-
CASSMALAGLQETQYF	TGTGCCAGTAGTATGGCACTAGCGGGGCTTCAAGAGACCCAGTACTTC	-	TRBJ2-5	TRBV19	TRBD2
CSVDSGEPDEQYF	TGCAGCGTTGATTCAGGGGAACCCGACGAGCAGTACTTC	few	TRBJ2-7	TRBV29-1	-
CASSEGGGPNNEQFF	TGTGCCAGCAGTGAAGGCGGGGGGCCAAACAATGAGCAGTTCTTC	-	TRBJ2-1	TRBV2	TRBD2
CASSLVQDYEQYF	TGTGCCAGCAGCTTAGTACAAGACTACGAGCAGTACTTC	-	TRBJ2-7	TRBV7-9	-
CSVDTQETQYF	TGCAGCGTTGATACCCAAGAGACCCAGTACTTC	-	TRBJ2-5	TRBV29-1	-
CASSKRTVPYEQYF	TGTGCCAGCAGCAAACGGACAGTCCCCTACGAGCAGTACTTC	few	TRBJ2-7	TRBV21-1	-
CASSISVNTEAFF	TGTGCCAGCAGCATATCAGTGAACACTGAAGCTTTCTTT	-	TRBJ1-1	TRBV7-8	-
CASSSGQLNYGYTF	TGTGCCAGCAGCTCCGGACAGCTTAACTATGGCTACACCTTC	-	TRBJ1-2	TRBV7-9	-
CASSAAPYEQYF	TGTGCCAGCAGCGCAGCCCCCTACGAGCAGTACTTC	-	TRBJ2-7	TRBV14	-
CASSCGQFDNEQFF	TGTGCCAGCAGCTGTGGACAGTTCGACAATGAGCAGTTCTTC	few	TRBJ2-1	TRBV28	-
CASSYGSMQETQYF	TGTGCCAGCAGTTACGGTTCGATGCAAGAGACCCAGTACTTC	few	TRBJ2-5	TRBV6-6	-
CASSLDAGYEQYF	TGTGCCAGCAGCCTGGACGCAGGCTACGAGCAGTACTTC	-	TRBJ2-7	TRBV6-1	-
CASSLGGASYNEQFF	TGTGCCAGCAGCTTAGGGGGGGCGTCCTACAATGAGCAGTTCTTC	-	TRBJ2-1	TRBV7-2	-
CASSFTELRHQETQYF	TGTGCCAGCAGCTTCACAGAACTTCGACATCAAGAGACCCAGTACTTC	once	TRBJ2-5	TRBV5-4	-
CASSASGYTEAFF	TGTGCCAGTAGTGCCTCAGGATACACTGAAGCTTTCTTT	-	TRBJ1-1	TRBV19	-
CASSFGYVTGPNYGYTF	TGTGCCAGCAGCTTTGGATACGTGACAGGGCCCAACTATGGCTACACCTTC	-	TRBJ1-2	TRBV5-6	TRBD1
CASSVGTSGGKNEQFF	TGTGCCAGCAGCGTCGGGACTAGCGGGGGTAAGAATGAGCAGTTCTTC	once	TRBJ2-1	TRBV9	TRBD2
CASSLWDYLQETQYF	TGTGCCAGCAGTTTATGGGACTACCTCCAAGAGACCCAGTACTTC	-	TRBJ2-5	TRBV28	-
CASSLEAGTNTEAFF	TGTGCCAGCAGCCTAGAAGCAGGGACCAACACTGAAGCTTTCTTT	few	TRBJ1-1	TRBV13	-
CASSQDYRVWNQPQHF	TGCGCCAGCAGCCAAGATTACCGGGTTTGGAATCAGCCCCAGCATTTT	few	TRBJ1-5	TRBV4-3	-
CASAEGVIRAGGNQPQHF	TGCGCCAGCGCGGAGGGAGTGATCAGGGCGGGCGGCAATCAGCCCCAGCATTTT	-	TRBJ1-5	TRBV4-1	-
CAVWTGRYEQYF	TGTGCCGTGTGGACAGGGAGGTACGAGCAGTACTTC	medium-sized	TRBJ2-7	TRBV2	TRBD1
CASSPPRGGDGYEQYF	TGTGCCAGCAGTCCCCCCAGAGGGGGGGACGGCTACGAGCAGTACTTC	-	TRBJ2-7	TRBV28	-
CASSYEPLGNQPQHF	TGTGCCAGCAGTTACGAGCCCCTGGGGAATCAGCCCCAGCATTTT	-	TRBJ1-5	TRBV6-6	-
CASSQHQGGTGELFF	TGCGCCAGCAGCCAACACCAGGGGGGGACCGGGGAGCTGTTTTTT	-	TRBJ2-2	TRBV4-1	-
CASGGSGVVTQYF	TGTGCCAGCGGAGGGTCGGGGGTTGTTACGCAGTATTTT	-	TRBJ2-3	TRBV2	-
CAWSRGGSYNEQFF	TGTGCCTGGAGTCGGGGGGGGTCCTACAATGAGCAGTTCTTC	few	TRBJ2-1	TRBV30	TRBD2
CASTYGRQETQYF	TGTGCCAGCACCTACGGACGACAAGAGACCCAGTACTTC	few	TRBJ2-5	TRBV28	-
CAEGAGLNTEAFF	TGTGCCGAAGGAGCAGGGTTGAACACTGAAGCTTTCTTT	few	TRBJ1-1	TRBV7-9	-
CASSLDLTETQYF	TGTGCCAGCAGCTTAGATCTTACGGAGACCCAGTACTTC	once	TRBJ2-5	TRBV11-2	-
CASSPPGLAGSGPGNEQFF	TGCGCCAGCAGCCCTCCGGGACTAGCGGGGTCGGGCCCGGGGAATGAGCAGTTCTTC	once	TRBJ2-1	TRBV5-1	TRBD2
CASSKTRGEAF	TGTGCCAGCAGTAAAACTCGGGGTGAGGCCTTC	-	TRBJ1-2	TRBV7-9	-
CSVVPTGGNLANYGYTF	TGCAGCGTTGTGCCTACGGGGGGGAATTTAGCTAACTATGGCTACACCTTC	-	TRBJ1-2	TRBV29-1	-
CASTPGTGYYEQYF	TGTGCCAGTACTCCCGGGACAGGGTACTACGAGCAGTACTTC	-	TRBJ2-7	TRBV19	TRBD1
CSVDVGVNTEAFF	TGCAGCGTTGACGTGGGAGTGAACACTGAAGCTTTCTTT	-	TRBJ1-1	TRBV29-1	-
CASSDRGGDYNEQFF	TGTGCCAGCAGTGACCGGGGGGGGGACTACAATGAGCAGTTCTTC	-	TRBJ2-1	TRBV6-4	TRBD2
CASRRLVAGRGGELFF	TGTGCCAGCAGACGACTAGTCGCAGGGCGCGGCGGGGAGCTGTTTTTT	few	TRBJ2-2	TRBV11-2	-
CASSLQGAITGELFF	TGTGCCAGCAGCTTACAGGGGGCAATCACCGGGGAGCTGTTTTTT	-	TRBJ2-2	TRBV13	TRBD1
CASSVGGRFTDTQYF	TGTGCCAGCAGCGTAGGAGGGAGGTTTACAGATACGCAGTATTTT	-	TRBJ2-3	TRBV9	-
CASSLRTGGQETQYF	TGCGCCAGCAGCCTAAGGACAGGGGGGCAAGAGACCCAGTACTTC	-	TRBJ2-5	TRBV5-1	TRBD1
CASSPNPRIHYGYTF	TGTGCCAGCTCACCAAATCCTAGGATCCACTATGGCTACACCTTC	-	TRBJ1-2	TRBV18	-
CAHTQGITDTQYF	TGTGCCCACACCCAGGGAATCACAGATACGCAGTATTTT	few	TRBJ2-3	TRBV6-4	-
CASSLYRLAGGIQYF	TGTGCCAGCAGTTTATATCGACTAGCGGGGGGTATTCAGTACTTC	once	TRBJ2-4	TRBV28	TRBD2
CASRFNTGELFF	TGTGCCAGTCGTTTCAATACCGGGGAGCTGTTTTTT	-	TRBJ2-2	TRBV6-5	-